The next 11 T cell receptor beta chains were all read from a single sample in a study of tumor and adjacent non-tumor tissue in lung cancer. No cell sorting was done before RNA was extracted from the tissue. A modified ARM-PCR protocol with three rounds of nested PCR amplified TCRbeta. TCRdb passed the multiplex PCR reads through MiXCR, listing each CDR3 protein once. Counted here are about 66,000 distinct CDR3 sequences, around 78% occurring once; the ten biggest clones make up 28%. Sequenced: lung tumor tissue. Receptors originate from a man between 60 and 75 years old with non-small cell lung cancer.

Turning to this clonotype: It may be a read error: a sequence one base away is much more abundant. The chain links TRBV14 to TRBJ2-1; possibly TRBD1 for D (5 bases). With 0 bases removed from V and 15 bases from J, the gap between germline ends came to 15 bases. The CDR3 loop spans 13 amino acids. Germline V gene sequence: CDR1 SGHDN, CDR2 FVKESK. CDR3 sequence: CASSQEGRQGRFF. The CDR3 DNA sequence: TGTGCCAGCAGCCAAGAAGGCAGGCAGGGAAGGTTCTTC.

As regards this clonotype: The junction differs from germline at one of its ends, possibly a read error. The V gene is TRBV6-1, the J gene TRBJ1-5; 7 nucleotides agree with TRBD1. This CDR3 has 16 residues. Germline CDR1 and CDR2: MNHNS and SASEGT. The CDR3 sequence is CASSERERGLDQHQHF. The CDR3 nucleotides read TGTGCCAGCAGTGAACGGGAAAGGGGGCTCGATCAGCACCAGCATTTT.

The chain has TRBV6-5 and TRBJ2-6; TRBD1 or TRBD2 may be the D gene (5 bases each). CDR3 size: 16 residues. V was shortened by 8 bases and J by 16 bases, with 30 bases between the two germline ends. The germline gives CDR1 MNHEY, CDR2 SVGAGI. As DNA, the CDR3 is TGTGCCAGCGCCCTGGGGGTTGGCTCTGGGGCTAACATACTGACTTTC. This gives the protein CASALGVGSGANILTF.

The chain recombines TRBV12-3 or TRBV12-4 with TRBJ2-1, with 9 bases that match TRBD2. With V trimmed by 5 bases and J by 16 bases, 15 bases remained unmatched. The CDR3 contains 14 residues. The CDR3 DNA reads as TGTGCCAGCAGTCCAGGACTAGCGAACGATGACCATTTCTTC. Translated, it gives CASSPGLANDDHFF.

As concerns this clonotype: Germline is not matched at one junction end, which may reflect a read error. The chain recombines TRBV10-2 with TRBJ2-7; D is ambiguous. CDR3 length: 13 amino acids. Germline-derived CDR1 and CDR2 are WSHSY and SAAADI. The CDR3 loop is CASSNIRSYEQYF. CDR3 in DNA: TGCGCCAGCAGTAATATAAGGAGCTACGAGCAGTATTTC.

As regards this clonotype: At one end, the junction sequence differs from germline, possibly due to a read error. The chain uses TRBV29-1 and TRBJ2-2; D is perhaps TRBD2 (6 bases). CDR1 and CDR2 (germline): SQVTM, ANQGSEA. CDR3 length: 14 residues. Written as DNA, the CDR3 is TGCAGCTGTCGTCGGGGGAGTTTGACCGGGGAGCTGTTGTTT. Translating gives CSCRRGSLTGELLF.

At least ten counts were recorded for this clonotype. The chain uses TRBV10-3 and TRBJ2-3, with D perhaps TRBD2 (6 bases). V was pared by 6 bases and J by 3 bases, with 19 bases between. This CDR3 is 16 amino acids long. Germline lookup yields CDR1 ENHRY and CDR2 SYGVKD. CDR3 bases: TGTGCCATCAGGGGGGGTCGGGACCGCTTTACAGATACGCAGTATTTT. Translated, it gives CAIRGGRDRFTDTQYF.

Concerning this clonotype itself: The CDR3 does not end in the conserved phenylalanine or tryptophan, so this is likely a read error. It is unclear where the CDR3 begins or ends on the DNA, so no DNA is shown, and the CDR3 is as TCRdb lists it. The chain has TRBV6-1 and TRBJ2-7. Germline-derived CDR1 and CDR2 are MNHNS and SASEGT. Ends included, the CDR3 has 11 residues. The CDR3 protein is CASSEQHELYI.

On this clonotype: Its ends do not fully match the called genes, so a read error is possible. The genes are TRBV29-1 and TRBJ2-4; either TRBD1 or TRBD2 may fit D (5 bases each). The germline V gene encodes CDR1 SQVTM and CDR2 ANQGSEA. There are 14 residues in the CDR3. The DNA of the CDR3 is TGCAGCGTTGAACCGAAGGGTTGGGGGAACATTCAGCACTTC. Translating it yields CSVEPKGWGNIQHF. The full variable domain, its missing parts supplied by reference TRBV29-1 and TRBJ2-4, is SAVISQKPSRDICQRGTSLTIQCQVDSQVTMMFWYRQQPGQSLTLIATANQGSEATYESGFVIDKFPISRPNLTFSTLTVSNMSPEDSSIYLCSVEPKGWGNIQHFGAGTRLSVL.

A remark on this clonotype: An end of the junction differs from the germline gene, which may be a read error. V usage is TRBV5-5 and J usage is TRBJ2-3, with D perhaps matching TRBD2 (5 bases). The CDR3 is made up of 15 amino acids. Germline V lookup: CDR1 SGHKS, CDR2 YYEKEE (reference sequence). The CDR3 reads CVSSRWGERPNTHYF. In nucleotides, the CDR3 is TGTGTCAGCAGCCGGTGGGGAGAGCGGCCAAATACGCATTATTTT.

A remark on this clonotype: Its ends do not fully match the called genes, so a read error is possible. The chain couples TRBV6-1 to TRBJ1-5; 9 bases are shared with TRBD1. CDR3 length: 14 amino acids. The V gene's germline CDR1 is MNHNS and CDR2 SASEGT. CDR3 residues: CASSELTGGQAQHF. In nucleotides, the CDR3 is TGTGCCAGCAGTGAATTGACAGGGGGTCAGGCCCAGCATTTT.